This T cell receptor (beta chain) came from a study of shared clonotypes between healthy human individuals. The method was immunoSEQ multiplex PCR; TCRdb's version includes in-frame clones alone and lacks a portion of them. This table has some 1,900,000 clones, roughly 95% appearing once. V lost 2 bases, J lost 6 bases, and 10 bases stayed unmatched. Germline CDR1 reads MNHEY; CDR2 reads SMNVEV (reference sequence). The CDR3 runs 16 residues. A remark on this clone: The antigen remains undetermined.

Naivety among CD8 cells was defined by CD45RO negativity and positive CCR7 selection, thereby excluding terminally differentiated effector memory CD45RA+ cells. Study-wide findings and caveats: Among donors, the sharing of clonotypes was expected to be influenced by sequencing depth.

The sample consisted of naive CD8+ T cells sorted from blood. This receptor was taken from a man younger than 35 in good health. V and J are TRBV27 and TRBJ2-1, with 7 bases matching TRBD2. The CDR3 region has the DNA TGTGCCAGCAGTTTAAGTCCGGGGACTAAATCCAATGAGCAGTTCTTC. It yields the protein CASSLSPGTKSNEQFF.